Listed below are T cell receptor beta chains from one sample, sequenced in a study of cytomegalovirus exposure and HLA in healthy donors. Sequenced by immunoSEQ multiplex PCR; TCRdb stores in-frame clones only, minus some. The sample consists of 150,000 to 200,000 clones, around 84% of them appearing once. The source material was PBMCs. These receptors originate from a man aged 18-30 years in good health and CMV-seronegative. Each CDR3 is given without its conserved first and last residue.

V	J	CDR3
TRBV9	TRBJ2-1	ASSTESGGAGEQF
TRBV7-3	TRBJ2-1	ASSDRGTEGPQF
TRBV2	TRBJ1-1	ASTLKGLGEAF
TRBV6-1	TRBJ1-3	ASSESGVATGNTIY
TRBV5-1	TRBJ1-4	ASSPGQGSNEKLF
TRBV6-1	TRBJ2-3	ASSFGQDATDTQY
TRBV7-3	TRBJ1-1	ASSLTGGADNTEAF
TRBV11-3	TRBJ2-1	ASSSSAAGGTYNEQF
TRBV14	TRBJ1-1	ASSQTSWYEGAEAF
TRBV5-1	TRBJ2-1	ASSSGGQFNNEQF
TRBV6-1	TRBJ1-5	ASSDGYQPQH
TRBV7-8	TRBJ1-2	ASSLGQGPGNGYT
TRBV28	TRBJ2-1	ASSLMGQGYEQF
TRBV9	TRBJ1-4	ASSAEGATNEKLF
TRBV28	TRBJ2-7	ASTRTGVPYEQY
TRBV11-2	TRBJ2-7	ASSFKTGGLYEQY
TRBV19	TRBJ1-1	ASSIGVDRAWSVTEAF
TRBV11-1	TRBJ2-7	ASSSPGTSYEQY
TRBV9	TRBJ2-3	ASSGGTSAPVLTDTQY
TRBV19	TRBJ1-6	ASSPGTGNSPLH
TRBV18	TRBJ2-7	ASSPRQGPYEQY
TRBV28	TRBJ2-5	ASNLDRGRRETQY
TRBV28	TRBJ2-3	ASSPPPGSGTDTQY
TRBV25-1	TRBJ2-5	ASSEYLGQETQY
TRBV5-6	TRBJ2-2	ASSLDRELTGELF
TRBV28	TRBJ1-3	ASSPVRNTIY
TRBV7-9	TRBJ1-6	SSSYQTDSPLH
TRBV6-1	TRBJ2-7	ASSEGPTYEQY
TRBV28	TRBJ1-5	ASLYIDRGSNQPQH
TRBV5-6	TRBJ2-4	ASSPRALAKNIQY
TRBV29-1	TRBJ2-1	SVGRRGGRNEQF
TRBV7-9	TRBJ1-1	ASTGTSEAF
TRBV6-1	TRBJ2-1	ASRKENSGEQF
TRBV15	TRBJ2-3	ATVQGRAPTDTQY
TRBV28	TRBJ2-7	ASSFSSGGSYEQY
TRBV6-6	TRBJ2-7	ASSDLTSSYEQY
TRBV9	TRBJ2-7	ASSVEMGQKSRYEQY
TRBV9	TRBJ2-7	ASSVGEQGLYEQY
TRBV5-1	TRBJ1-5	ASSPGQGGDQPQH